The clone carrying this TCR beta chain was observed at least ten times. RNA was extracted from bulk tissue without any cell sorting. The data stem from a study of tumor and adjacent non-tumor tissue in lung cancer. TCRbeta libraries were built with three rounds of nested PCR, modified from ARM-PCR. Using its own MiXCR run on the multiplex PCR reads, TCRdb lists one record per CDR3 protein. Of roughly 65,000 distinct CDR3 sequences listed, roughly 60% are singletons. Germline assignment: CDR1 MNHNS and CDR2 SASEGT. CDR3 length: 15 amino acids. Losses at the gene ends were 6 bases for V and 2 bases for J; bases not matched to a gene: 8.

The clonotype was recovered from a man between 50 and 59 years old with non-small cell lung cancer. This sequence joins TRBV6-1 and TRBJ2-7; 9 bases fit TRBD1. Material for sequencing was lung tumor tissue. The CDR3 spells CASRAQGTGTYEQYF. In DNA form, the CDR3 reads TGTGCCAGCAGGGCCCAGGGGACAGGGACCTACGAGCAGTACTTC.